The clone carrying this T cell receptor beta chain was picked up many times. Antigen unknown. The sample comes from a study of T-cell reconstitution after alpha-beta-depleted transplantation in children. Regarding the study as a whole: Alpha-beta T cells about two months after transplant reportedly derived from several hundred expanded graft clones. T-cell numbers and diversity one year post-transplant derived largely from freshly generated T cells.

Unique molecular identifiers were used to barcode this TCRbeta library. TCRdb re-called the PCR reads with MiXCR, one entry per CDR3 protein. The data show hundreds of thousands of distinct CDR3 sequences, with approximately 11% seen just once and under 30% held by the top ten. The germline CDR1 and CDR2 sequences are SQVTM and ANQGSEA. The CDR3 has 14 amino acids. V lost 7 bases, J lost 4 bases, and 19 bases lay in between. This chain links TRBV29-1 with TRBJ1-2, with D hard to call. The starting material was PBMCs, obtained before TCRalphabeta/CD19-depleted stem cell transplant. The receptor was isolated from a child younger than two with acute myeloid leukemia, due to receive a stem cell transplant. The CDR3 DNA reads TGCAGCGCGGAAGAGGGCAATATGATCTATGGCTACACCTTC. It is translated as CSAEEGNMIYGYTF.